Below, 6 T cell receptor beta chains from the same sample are listed, as sequenced in a study of regulatory T cells in long-lasting Graves disease. TCR beta libraries were built with iRepertoire HTBI primers and Arm-PCR of CDR3 regions. TCRdb re-called the multiplex PCR reads through MiXCR, storing one row per CDR3 protein. The table lists approximately 540,000 distinct CDR3 sequences, around 13% of them singletons. Specified time point: newly diagnosed GD, antithyroid drugs for less than 3 months. TCR sequences were obtained from RNA taken from PBMCs. These data were likewise used in another study, on T cells in Graves' hyperthyroidism and ophthalmopathy.

Source: peripheral blood mononuclear cells (PBMCs), taken at new diagnosis, from a patient treated with antithyroid drugs. The receptors come from a woman aged 25 to 45 with Graves disease.

Ten or more counts support this clonotype. The chain joins TRBV2 to TRBJ2-1; tentatively, D is TRBD2 (5 bases). This CDR3 region has 14 residues. Trimming removed 2 bases at V and 9 bases at J, with 14 bases between. Germline V gene sequence: CDR1 SNHLY, CDR2 FYNNEI. Here the CDR3 DNA reads TGTGCCAGCAGTGAACGACTATCGCCCAGTGAGCAGTTCTTC. It specifies CASSERLSPSEQFF.

This clonotype was seen at least ten times. V gene TRBV19 combines with J gene TRBJ1-1; TRBD1 matches at 7 bases. Germline CDR1 reads LNHDA; CDR2 reads SQIVND (reference sequence). V lost 3 bases and J lost 11; bases outside the gene matches: 15. This CDR3 spans 15 amino acids. CDR3: CASSISRQGLNGAFF. CDR3 DNA sequence: TGTGCCAGTAGTATTTCCCGACAGGGCCTAAACGGCGCTTTCTTT.

The chain has TRBV20-1 and TRBJ2-1, with 15 bases aligning to TRBD2. The germline gives CDR1 DFQATT, CDR2 SNEGSKA (reference sequence). With 1 base clipped from V and 11 bases from J, the junction kept 6 bases outside the gene matches. The CDR3 runs to 15 residues. The DNA of the CDR3 is TGCAGTGCTAGAGTCGCCGGGACTAGCGGGAGGAAGCAGTTCTTC. The encoded protein is CSARVAGTSGRKQFF.

A few counts support this clonotype. This sequence joins TRBV19 and TRBJ1-5, with 8 bases aligning to TRBD1. CDR1 and CDR2 from the germline V gene are LNHDA and SQIVND (reference sequence). V dropped 6 bases and J dropped 5; count of bases not matched to a gene: 6. This CDR3 contains 14 residues. The CDR3, as DNA: TGTGCCAGTAGCCCGGACAGGGTTTATCAGCCCCAGCATTTT. As protein: CASSPDRVYQPQHF.

This clonotype was seen at least ten times. The chain employs TRBV20-1 and TRBJ2-3, with 11 bases identical to TRBD2. The CDR3 has 15 residues. V trimming: 6 bases; J trimming: 7 bases; junction bases outside the gene matches: 12. CDR1 and CDR2 from the germline V gene are DFQATT and SNEGSKA (reference sequence). Here the CDR3 DNA reads TGCAGTGCGAGGGTCCCTCTAGCGGGAGGAAATACGCAGTATTTT. Protein product: CSARVPLAGGNTQYF.

The chain carries TRBV6-4 and TRBJ2-7; 8 bases agree with TRBD1. V lost 4 bases and J lost 6; bases outside the gene matches: 5. This CDR3 has 13 residues. The germline gives CDR1 MRHNA, CDR2 SNTAGT. The CDR3 DNA reads TGTGCCAGCAGTGCGACAGGGGTTGCCGAGCAGTACTTC. Protein sequence: CASSATGVAEQYF.